The 5 T cell receptor beta chains presented below share a single source sample, sequenced in a study of cytomegalovirus exposure and HLA in healthy donors. This PCR relied on a set of 60 Vbeta primers and 13 Jbeta primers. Clones were sequenced by immunoSEQ multiplex PCR, and TCRdb holds only the in-frame ones, with some missing. The repertoire has 100,000 or so clones, 69% of them found once; the top ten carry 3.2%. Sample: PBMCs. These receptors were obtained from a man aged 25 to 40 in good health and CMV-seronegative.

The table lists this clone with a few counts. The same CDR3 also results from other DNA sequences found in this sample. The V gene is TRBV19, the J gene TRBJ2-3; D is undetermined. V lost 1 base to trimming and J lost 2 bases, with 7 bases between them. Germline V gives CDR1 LNHDA, CDR2 SQIVND (reference sequence). This CDR3 is built from 14 residues. CDR3 region: CASSIGRNTDTQYF. CDR3 nucleotide sequence: TGTGCCAGTAGTATAGGGCGGAACACAGATACGCAGTATTTT.

This clone was seen once. The genes are TRBV11-2 and TRBJ2-1, with TRBD2 matching over 8 bases. Trimming took 4 bases from V and 11 from J; bases not matched to a gene: 13. This CDR3 region has 15 residues. Germline values: CDR1 SGHAT, CDR2 FQNNGV. The CDR3 is CASSYGTRRSGKQFF. CDR3 DNA: TGTGCCAGCAGCTACGGGACTAGGCGCTCTGGTAAGCAGTTCTTC.

The chain combines TRBV7-8 with TRBJ1-3, with D unclear. The CDR3 extends over 13 amino acids. Germline-derived CDR1 and CDR2 are SGHVS and FQNEAQ. Trimming shortened V by 1 base and J by 16 bases, and 17 bases separated the two germline ends. CDR3 DNA: TGTGCCAGCAGCTTAGGAAAAACCGCCGGGAGTTATTTT. It codes for CASSLGKTAGSYF.

This sequence joins TRBV30 and TRBJ1-2, with D hard to call. Looked up from germline, CDR1 is GTSNPN and CDR2 is SVGIG (reference sequence). The CDR3 contains 13 residues. V lost 0 bases and J lost 6, with 11 bases in between. In nucleotides, the CDR3 is TGTGCCTGGAGTGTAACTCGCGGTGATGGCTACACCTTC. Protein: CAWSVTRGDGYTF.

This chain uses TRBV5-1 with TRBJ2-2, with D possibly matching TRBD1 (6 bases). Germline V gene sequence: CDR1 SGHRS, CDR2 YFSETQ. The ends were cut back, 4 bases at V and 4 bases at J, with 14 bases in the middle. CDR3 length: 15 amino acids. CDR3 loop: CASSPGDTSTGELFF. CDR3 nucleotide sequence: TGCGCCAGCAGCCCCGGGGACACCTCCACCGGGGAGCTGTTTTTT.